Below are 30 T cell receptor beta chains sequenced from a single sample in a study of blood T cell repertoires in COVID-19. The data were produced by immunoSEQ multiplex PCR, yet TCRdb's version contains in-frame clones alone and is incomplete. The sample has about 270,000 clones, more than 80% seen once. Material: PBMCs or T cells enriched from blood (not recorded which). The origin of the receptors is a woman aged 18-29 years who had recovered from COVID-19.

This clone was seen once. The J gene is TRBJ2-5, the V gene TRBV28; D is possibly TRBD2 (7 bases). The germline V gene has CDR1 MDHEN and CDR2 SYDVKM. CDR3 length: 14 residues. Trimming left V 6 bases short and J 5 bases short, with 16 bases between. CDR3 protein: CASRRGGGWETQYF. CDR3 sequence (DNA): TGTGCCAGCAGGCGAGGGGGGGGCTGGGAGACCCAGTACTTC.

This clone turned up a few times. The V call is TRBV5-1, the J call TRBJ2-3, with 9 nucleotides matching TRBD1. Germline-derived CDR1 and CDR2 are SGHRS and YFSETQ. V shed 5 bases and J 0 bases; nucleotides not matched to a gene: 4. The CDR3 has 15 amino acids. The CDR3 DNA is TGCGCCAGCAGTGGGACAGGGCCTAGCACAGATACGCAGTATTTT. Encoded protein: CASSGTGPSTDTQYF.

This rearrangement joins TRBV13 to TRBJ1-1; TRBD1 is a possible D gene (5 bases). This CDR3 has 14 residues. Germline CDR1 is PRHDT and CDR2 is FYEKMQ (reference sequence). Trimming pared 3 bases from V and 5 bases from J, leaving 13 bases between. CDR3 in DNA: TGTGCCAGCAGCTTGAAGGCGGGGGTTACTGAAGCTTTCTTT. It codes for CASSLKAGVTEAFF. The entire variable domain, with the rest obtained from reference TRBV13 and TRBJ1-1, is as follows: AAGVIQSPRHLIKEKRETATLKCYPIPRHDTVYWYQQGPGQDPQFLISFYEKMQSDKGSIPDRFSAQQFSDYHSELNMSSLELGDSALYFCASSLKAGVTEAFFGQGTRLTVV.

This chain links TRBV5-6 with TRBJ1-1; D is unclear. V lost 0 bases, J lost 0 bases, and 3 bases lay in between. The CDR3 length is 13 residues. CDR1 SGHDT and CDR2 YYEEEE come from the germline V gene. The CDR3 coding sequence is TGTGCCAGCAGCTTGGGGCTGAACACTGAAGCTTTCTTT. It is translated as CASSLGLNTEAFF.

The chain joins TRBV7-2 to TRBJ1-5, with TRBD1 matching 7 bases. The ends lost 2 bases at V and 0 bases at J; junction bases unmatched: 7. Germline CDR1 is SGHTA and CDR2 is FQGNSA. The CDR3 has 17 amino acids. CDR3 nucleotide sequence: TGTGCCAGCAGCTTAAGCGCAGGGGGTTATAGCAATCAGCCCCAGCATTTT. Protein sequence: CASSLSAGGYSNQPQHF.

This chain joins TRBV5-1 and TRBJ1-1, with 9 bases aligning to TRBD1. From germline, CDR1 is SGHRS and CDR2 YFSETQ. V lost 2 bases, J lost 5 bases, and 10 bases stayed unmatched. The length of the CDR3 is 16 residues. CDR3 protein: CASSFTGGVSWTEAFF. For the CDR3, the DNA is TGCGCCAGCAGCTTTACAGGGGGCGTCAGTTGGACTGAAGCTTTCTTT.

The chain carries TRBV15 and TRBJ2-3, with 7 bases identical to TRBD1. The CDR3 totals 15 residues. The V and J ends lost 5 bases and 2 bases, in that order; junction bases with no gene match: 7. Germline V CDR1 and CDR2: LNHNV, YYDKDF (reference sequence). The CDR3 is CATSGQGEFTDTQYF. CDR3 bases: TGTGCCACCAGCGGTCAGGGGGAGTTCACAGATACGCAGTATTTT.

The CDR3 here is CASSPRTGSLNEQYF. Written as DNA, the CDR3 is TGTGCCAGCAGTCCCCGGACAGGGTCATTGAACGAGCAGTACTTC. The chain carries TRBV27 and TRBJ2-7, with 8 positions matching TRBD1. Per germline, CDR1 MNHEY and CDR2 SMNVEV (reference sequence). Losses at the gene ends were 5 bases for V and 5 bases for J; bases not matched to a gene: 11. The CDR3 contains 15 residues.

The V and J genes are TRBV11-2 and TRBJ2-3; D is possibly TRBD2 (5 bases). The CDR3 consists of 14 residues. Germline CDR1 SGHAT, CDR2 FQNNGV. Trimming took off 6 bases at V and 4 bases at J, with 14 bases between the two ends. In DNA form, the CDR3 reads TGTGCCAGCAGATCGGGGTCGAGCTCAGATACGCAGTATTTT. Translated: CASRSGSSSDTQYF.

CDR3 sequence reads: CASSSDWFNSPLHF. The DNA for the CDR3 is TGTGCCAGCAGCTCGGACTGGTTTAATTCACCCCTCCACTTT. The rearrangement joins TRBV5-4 to TRBJ1-6; no clear D gene. Germline lookup yields CDR1 SGHNT and CDR2 YYREEE (reference sequence). The CDR3 totals 14 residues. Trimming cost V 3 bases and J 6 bases, with 10 bases left between them. The entire variable domain, with the rest obtained from reference TRBV5-4 and TRBJ1-6, is as follows: ETGVTQSPTHLIKTRGQQVTLRCSSQSGHNTVSWYQQALGQGPQFIFQYYREEENGRGNFPPRFSGLQFPNYSSELNVNALELDDSALYLCASSSDWFNSPLHFGNGTRLTVT.

The rearrangement joins TRBV2 to TRBJ2-1, with D perhaps matching TRBD1 (5 bases). CDR3 length equals 15 residues. Germline loops: CDR1 SNHLY, CDR2 FYNNEI. The ends were cut back, 1 base at V and 8 bases at J, with 15 bases in the middle. CDR3 amino acids: CASSEGVTEADEQFF. For the CDR3, the DNA is TGTGCCAGCAGTGAAGGTGTGACAGAGGCGGATGAGCAGTTCTTC. Based on the CDR3 plus reference TRBV2 and TRBJ2-1, the full variable domain is EPEVTQTPSHQVTQMGQEVILRCVPISNHLYFYWYRQILGQKVEFLVSFYNNEISEKSEIFDDQFSVERPDGSNFTLKIRSTKLEDSAMYFCASSEGVTEADEQFFGPGTRLTVL.

The rearrangement uses TRBV3-1 (or the pseudogene TRBV3-2) and TRBJ2-1, with a possible D match to TRBD2 (5 bases). CDR3 size: 17 residues. Germline V gene data show CDR1 as LGHDT and CDR2 as YNNKEL (reference sequence). V shed 4 bases and J shed 6 bases, with 22 bases lying between them. For the CDR3, the DNA is TGTGCCAGCAGCCCCCTTCGTCGGACTCGTGGGTCCAATGAGCAGTTCTTC. Translating gives CASSPLRRTRGSNEQFF.

The chain uses TRBV5-4 and TRBJ1-1; D may be TRBD1 (6 bases). V shed 4 bases and J shed 5 bases, with 9 bases lying between them. The germline V gene has CDR1 SGHNT and CDR2 YYREEE (reference sequence). The CDR3 sequence is 12 residues long. The CDR3 DNA is TGTGCCAGCAGCCCAAGGGGGACTGAAGCTTTCTTT. It encodes CASSPRGTEAFF. Combining the CDR3 with reference TRBV5-4 and TRBJ1-1 gives the whole variable domain ETGVTQSPTHLIKTRGQQVTLRCSSQSGHNTVSWYQQALGQGPQFIFQYYREEENGRGNFPPRFSGLQFPNYSSELNVNALELDDSALYLCASSPRGTEAFFGQGTRLTVV.

The chain couples TRBV19 to TRBJ1-6, with a weak D call TRBD1 (5 bases). The CDR3 is 15 amino acids. Trimming removed 0 bases from V and 14 bases from J, with 17 bases in between. Germline V gene lookup returns CDR1 LNHDA and CDR2 SQIVND (reference sequence). The CDR3 sequence: CASSIERQLSTALHF. In DNA, the CDR3 is TGTGCCAGTAGTATAGAGAGACAGTTGTCGACGGCCCTCCACTTT.

The gene calls are TRBV18 and TRBJ1-1; perhaps TRBD1 as D (5 bases). The CDR3 sequence is 14 residues long. With 4 bases removed from V and 0 bases from J, the gap between germline ends came to 9 bases. Germline V gene sequence: CDR1 KGHSH, CDR2 LQKENI. The CDR3 sequence is CASSQGLVNTEAFF. The CDR3 DNA follows: TGTGCCAGCTCACAGGGGCTGGTGAACACTGAAGCTTTCTTT.

The chain uses TRBV5-1 and TRBJ2-7, with a possible D match to TRBD2 (5 bases). CDR3 length: 15 amino acids. V gave up 4 bases and J gave up 3 bases, with 17 bases separating them. Germline-derived CDR1 and CDR2 are SGHRS and YFSETQ. CDR3 residues: CASSPILSDGYEQYF. The CDR3 coding sequence is TGCGCCAGCAGCCCCATCCTTAGCGACGGCTACGAGCAGTACTTC. Full variable domain (remainder filled in from reference TRBV5-1 and TRBJ2-7): KAGVTQTPRYLIKTRGQQVTLSCSPISGHRSVSWYQQTPGQGLQFLFEYFSETQRNKGNFPGRFSGRQFSNSRSEMNVSTLELGDSALYLCASSPILSDGYEQYFGPGTRLTVT.

This clone was seen a single time. This rearrangement joins TRBV25-1 to TRBJ2-6, with 9 positions matching TRBD1. Germline CDR1 and CDR2: MGHDK and SYGVNS. The V gene end was trimmed by 4 bases and the J gene end by 0 bases; junction bases not matched to a gene: 7. There are 18 residues in the CDR3. The CDR3 DNA is TGTGCCAGCAGTGCCCGGACAGGGGCGCCCTCTGGGGCCAACGTCCTGACTTTC. Protein product: CASSARTGAPSGANVLTF.

The CDR3 sequence is CASSLDGKNNQPQHF. CDR3 in DNA: TGTGCCAGCAGCTTAGACGGTAAGAACAATCAGCCCCAGCATTTT. The chain uses TRBV7-2 and TRBJ1-5; no firm D call. Trimming stripped 1 base from V and 3 bases from J, with 10 bases between. The germline gives CDR1 SGHTA, CDR2 FQGNSA. This CDR3 has 15 residues. Complete variable domain (other parts from reference TRBV7-2 and TRBJ1-5): GAGVSQSPSNKVTEKGKDVELRCDPISGHTALYWYRQSLGQGLEFLIYFQGNSAPDKSGLPSDRFSAERTGGSVSTLTIQRTQQEDSAVYLCASSLDGKNNQPQHFGDGTRLSIL.

The rearrangement links TRBV19 to TRBJ2-1, with TRBD2 as a possible D gene (5 bases). V lost 5 bases and J 8 bases, leaving 13 bases between the germline ends. CDR1 LNHDA and CDR2 SQIVND come from the germline V gene (reference sequence). This CDR3 has 13 residues. CDR3 protein: CASSSLAADEQFF. CDR3 nucleotide sequence: TGTGCCAGTAGTTCCCTAGCAGCGGATGAGCAGTTCTTC. The full variable domain, completed using reference TRBV19 and TRBJ2-1, is DGGITQSPKYLFRKEGQNVTLSCEQNLNHDAMYWYRQDPGQGLRLIYYSQIVNDFQKGDIAEGYSVSREKKESFPLTVTSAQKNPTAFYLCASSSLAADEQFFGPGTRLTVL.

The chain links TRBV18 to TRBJ1-1, with 8 bases that match TRBD1. The germline gives CDR1 KGHSH, CDR2 LQKENI. The CDR3 covers 16 residues. Unmatched junction bases numbered 12, after V lost 5 bases and J lost 4 bases. CDR3 sequence reads: CASSTADRAFGTEAFF. In DNA, the CDR3 is TGTGCCAGCTCAACCGCGGACAGGGCCTTTGGCACTGAAGCTTTCTTT.

Ten or more counts support this clone. The sample contains more than one DNA sequence encoding this CDR3. The genes are TRBV3-1 (or the pseudogene TRBV3-2) and TRBJ2-1; TRBD2 aligns across 8 bases. From germline, CDR1 is LGHDT and CDR2 YNNKEL (reference sequence). This CDR3 spans 15 amino acids. V trimming: 4 bases; J trimming: 4 bases; junction bases outside the gene matches: 6. CDR3 region: CASSPWRGVYNEQFF. The DNA for the CDR3 is TGTGCCAGCAGCCCTTGGCGGGGGGTATACAATGAGCAGTTCTTC.

The gene calls are TRBV12-1 and TRBJ2-7; the table's D call of TRBD1 was not tested on the DNA. TRBV12-1 is an annotated pseudogene. The CDR3 has 15 residues. The CDR3 region is CASSAPRDKLDEQYF. CDR3 DNA: TGTGCCAGCAGCGCGCCCCGGGACAAGCTTGACGAGCAGTACTTC.

The CDR3 sequence: CASSSSGEQGPQHF. CDR3 DNA: TGTGCCAGCAGCTCATCGGGTGAACAGGGCCCCCAGCATTTT. The chain recombines TRBV9 with TRBJ1-5; maybe TRBD1 (6 bases). The germline V gene encodes CDR1 SGDLS and CDR2 YYNGEE. Between the trimmed V and J ends, which lost 4 bases and 10 bases, there was a span of 18 bases. The CDR3 extends over 14 amino acids.

This chain joins TRBV7-9 and TRBJ1-2; no firm D call. V dropped 1 base and J dropped 8 bases, with 11 bases sitting between them. This CDR3 contains 13 residues. Germline V gene data show CDR1 as SEHNR and CDR2 as FQNEAQ (reference sequence). Here the CDR3 reads CASSLGRAKGYTF. The CDR3 coding sequence is TGTGCCAGCAGCTTAGGGAGGGCCAAGGGCTACACCTTC.

The chain has TRBV7-9 and TRBJ2-1; TRBD2 matches at 13 bases. Germline assignment: CDR1 SEHNR and CDR2 FQNEAQ (reference sequence). V lost 6 bases and J lost 8; bases outside the gene matches: 10. The CDR3 runs to 16 residues. The CDR3 is CASSQTGTSGVDEQFF. The CDR3 DNA is TGTGCCAGCAGTCAAACCGGGACTAGCGGGGTAGATGAGCAGTTCTTC. Drawing the rest from reference TRBV7-9 and TRBJ2-1, the complete variable domain is DTGVSQNPRHKITKRGQNVTFRCDPISEHNRLYWYRQTLGQGPEFLTYFQNEAQLEKSRLLSDRFSAERPKGSFSTLEIQRTEQGDSAMYLCASSQTGTSGVDEQFFGPGTRLTVL.

The V and J genes are TRBV27 and TRBJ1-2; D perhaps matches TRBD1 (5 bases). This CDR3 spans 14 amino acids. The V gene's germline CDR1 is MNHEY and CDR2 SMNVEV (reference sequence). The V and J ends lost 3 bases and 7 bases respectively, with 15 bases between them. CDR3 amino acids: CASSFSRAGPGYTF. Written as DNA, the CDR3 is TGTGCCAGCAGTTTCTCCCGGGCAGGGCCTGGCTACACCTTC.

Remarks on this clone: In the same sample, other DNA sequences code for this CDR3. The chain combines TRBV7-2 with TRBJ2-5, with no clear D. The CDR3 extends over 13 amino acids. Per germline, CDR1 SGHTA and CDR2 FQGNSA. Trimming stripped 1 base from V and 3 bases from J, with 6 bases between. The CDR3 protein is CASSLGEKETQYF. CDR3 coding DNA: TGTGCCAGCAGCTTAGGCGAAAAAGAGACCCAGTACTTC.

J is TRBJ1-2 and V is TRBV15, with 8 bases fitting TRBD1. This CDR3 comprises 17 residues. The germline CDR1 and CDR2 sequences are LNHNV and YYDKDF (reference sequence). Unmatched junction bases numbered 10, after V lost 2 bases and J lost 2 bases. The CDR3, as DNA: TGTGCCACCAGCAGACCTTGGGCCAGGGGGCCGAACTATGGCTACACCTTC. Its translation is CATSRPWARGPNYGYTF.

This clone was seen a handful of times. The CDR3 DNA is TGTGCCAGCAGTCCCCCGGACAACTCCTACGAGCAGTACTTC. As protein: CASSPPDNSYEQYF. The rearrangement links TRBV6-5 to TRBJ2-7; tentatively, D is TRBD1 (5 bases). Trimming removed 5 bases at V and 0 bases at J, with 11 bases between. CDR3 length equals 14 residues. Looked up from germline, CDR1 is MNHEY and CDR2 is SVGAGI.

The gene calls are TRBV19 and TRBJ1-1, with TRBD1 matching over 8 bases. This CDR3 has 14 residues. The J segment lost 3 bases and the V segment lost 7 bases, leaving 7 bases of the junction unmatched. Per germline, CDR1 LNHDA and CDR2 SQIVND (reference sequence). CDR3 DNA sequence: TGTGCCAGTAAATCCAGGGGGCAGGACACTGAAGCTTTCTTT. Translated, it gives CASKSRGQDTEAFF.